This T cell receptor (beta chain) was recorded in a study of T cells in Graves' hyperthyroidism and ophthalmopathy. Study summary: Peripheral blood samples were taken at initial diagnosis, prior to any treatment.

Amplified regions were TCR beta CDR3 sequences from RNA transcripts. The TCR CDR3 first-round RT-PCR relied on the HTBI primer set. TCRdb reanalysed the multiplex PCR reads using MiXCR and keeps one entry per CDR3 protein. Of about 500,000 distinct CDR3 sequences listed, approximately 15% are singletons. Stability of Graves' hyperthyroidism was defined as absent ophthalmopathy progression within 18 months. The CDR3 has 16 residues. Germline values: CDR1 MNHEY, CDR2 SVGAGI. V gave up 2 bases and J gave up 6 bases; unmatched junction bases: 6. Sample: blood. The TCR comes from a woman younger than 30 with Graves' hyperthyroidism. This chain joins TRBV6-5 and TRBJ2-1; 11 nucleotides agree with TRBD2. In nucleotides, the CDR3 is TGTGCCAGCAGTTACGTTTGGGGGACTAGCGGCAATGAGCAGTTCTTC. Protein sequence: CASSYVWGTSGNEQFF.